A single sample is the source of the 27 T cell receptor beta chains below, sequenced in a study of blood T cell repertoires in COVID-19. The repertoire was sequenced with immunoSEQ multiplex PCR; TCRdb's copy has only in-frame clones and lacks some. The sample records around 300,000 clones, around four fifths being singletons. The sequencing sample was made of peripheral blood. Receptor source: a woman aged 45-65 years with active or convalescent COVID-19.

The chain has TRBV27 and TRBJ2-5, with a possible D match to TRBD2 (6 bases). This CDR3 region has 13 residues. Germline V CDR1 and CDR2: MNHEY, SMNVEV (reference sequence). Trimming cost V 6 bases and J 12 bases, with 20 bases left between them. The CDR3 region is CASSPWRDGDKYF. The CDR3 nucleotides read TGTGCCAGCAGCCCTTGGCGGGATGGCGACAAGTACTTC.

The chain employs TRBV7-2 and TRBJ1-2; no reliable D call. V was clipped by 5 bases and J by 4 bases, with 11 bases between them. CDR3 length: 13 residues. Germline CDR1 SGHTA, CDR2 FQGNSA. The DNA for the CDR3 is TGTGCCAGCAGCCCCAATCCGGGCTATGGCTACACCTTC. Translating gives CASSPNPGYGYTF.

This chain uses TRBV25-1 with TRBJ1-1, with 9 nucleotides matching TRBD1. Germline-derived CDR1 and CDR2 are MGHDK and SYGVNS. The CDR3 extends over 15 amino acids. V trimming: 2 bases; J trimming: 1 base; junction bases outside the gene matches: 2. The CDR3 is CASSEGQGKNTEAFF. The CDR3 DNA reads TGTGCCAGCAGTGAAGGACAGGGGAAGAACACTGAAGCTTTCTTT.

The chain joins TRBV7-9 to TRBJ1-2; D is unresolved. CDR1 and CDR2 from the germline V gene are SEHNR and FQNEAQ (reference sequence). With 3 bases removed from V and 0 bases from J, the gap between germline ends came to 11 bases. The CDR3 sequence is 15 residues long. DNA of the CDR3: TGTGCCAGCAGCTTGAGAGAGTTGTCTAACTATGGCTACACCTTC. Amino acids: CASSLRELSNYGYTF.

The genes are TRBV5-4 and TRBJ1-1; D call uncertain. Germline assignment: CDR1 SGHNT and CDR2 YYREEE (reference sequence). The CDR3 is made up of 14 amino acids. V lost 3 bases and J 1 base, leaving 10 bases between the germline ends. The chain's CDR3 is CASSSPAENTEAFF. The CDR3 bases are TGTGCCAGCAGCTCTCCTGCGGAGAACACTGAAGCTTTCTTT.

The genes are TRBV15 and TRBJ1-2; possible D gene TRBD1, 5 bases. This CDR3 spans 13 amino acids. The germline V gene has CDR1 LNHNV and CDR2 YYDKDF (reference sequence). V lost 4 bases and J lost 6, with 12 bases in between. The CDR3 protein is CATSTGGGNGYTF. The CDR3, as DNA: TGTGCCACCAGCACCGGGGGGGGGAATGGCTACACCTTC.

The chain combines TRBV10-1 with TRBJ2-7; D is possibly TRBD1 (6 bases). CDR3 length: 12 amino acids. Germline CDR1 and CDR2: WNHNN and SYGVQD (reference sequence). V was pared by 3 bases and J by 6 bases, with 9 bases between. CDR3 sequence (DNA): TGCGCCAGCAGTGATCGCAGGGGCGAGCAGTACTTC. It is translated as CASSDRRGEQYF.

This clone appeared a single time. This chain connects TRBV28 to TRBJ1-2; D not certain. Germline values: CDR1 MDHEN, CDR2 SYDVKM. The CDR3 contains 16 residues. V lost 4 bases to trimming and J lost 3 bases, with 18 bases between them. CDR3 protein: CASSSPSARGDYGYTF. The CDR3 nucleotides read TGTGCCAGCAGTTCTCCCTCTGCGCGCGGGGACTATGGCTACACCTTC.

V is TRBV2 and J is TRBJ2-3, with 7 nucleotides matching TRBD2. The CDR3 loop spans 13 amino acids. Per the germline V gene, CDR1 is SNHLY and CDR2 is FYNNEI. The trim removed 7 bases at V and 1 base at J, leaving 2 bases unmatched. The CDR3 DNA reads as TGTGCCAGCACCACTAGCGGCACAGATACGCAGTATTTT. It translates to CASTTSGTDTQYF.

V is TRBV7-2 and J is TRBJ1-6; D possibly corresponds to TRBD1 (5 bases). Germline assignment: CDR1 SGHTA and CDR2 FQGNSA. The CDR3 contains 15 residues. V was trimmed by 5 bases and J by 7 bases, leaving 15 bases between them. In nucleotides, the CDR3 is TGTGCCAGCAGCACAGCCTACAGACAGAATTCACCCCTCCACTTT. Translated, it gives CASSTAYRQNSPLHF.

The V and J genes are TRBV28 and TRBJ1-5; perhaps TRBD1 as D (5 bases). Germline-derived CDR1 and CDR2 are MDHEN and SYDVKM. V lost 6 bases to trimming and J lost 7 bases, with 16 bases between them. The CDR3 is 14 residues long. The DNA of the CDR3 is TGTGCCAGCAGCTCGGTGCAGGGTAGGCAGCCCCAGCATTTT. Translated: CASSSVQGRQPQHF.

The V and J genes are TRBV9 and TRBJ1-6; D perhaps matches TRBD1 (5 bases). The V gene's germline CDR1 is SGDLS and CDR2 YYNGEE. The CDR3 spans 16 residues. V shed 3 bases and J shed 9 bases, with 19 bases lying between them. For the CDR3, the DNA is TGTGCCAGCAGCGGGTTAGGGGCTACCTGGGGTTCACCCCTCCACTTT. It is translated as CASSGLGATWGSPLHF.

V gene TRBV12-3 or TRBV12-4 combines with J gene TRBJ2-2, with 7 bases identical to TRBD2. V trimming: 6 bases; J trimming: 6 bases; junction bases outside the gene matches: 4. The CDR3 contains 13 residues. CDR3 nucleotides: TGTGCCAGCAGCCTTCTAGCGGCCGGGGAGCTGTTTTTT. Protein product: CASSLLAAGELFF.

The rearrangement links TRBV12-3 or TRBV12-4 to TRBJ2-7; D not certain. The CDR3 is made up of 13 amino acids. V lost 3 bases and J 7 bases, leaving 13 bases between the germline ends. The CDR3 bases are TGTGCCAGCAGTTTGGCAGGCCCTACTGAGCAGTACTTC. Protein product: CASSLAGPTEQYF.

This sequence joins TRBV5-1 and TRBJ1-1; D ambiguous. V lost 5 bases, J lost 6 bases, and 14 bases lay in between. CDR1 and CDR2 (germline): SGHRS, YFSETQ. CDR3 length: 13 amino acids. The CDR3 DNA reads TGCGCCAGCAGTGTATTTGGGGAGGCTGAAGCTTTCTTT. It is translated as CASSVFGEAEAFF.

This clone came up once. The V call is TRBV28, the J call TRBJ1-2; 7 positions agree with TRBD1. Germline V gene lookup returns CDR1 MDHEN and CDR2 SYDVKM. The CDR3 length is 15 residues. Losses at the gene ends were 5 bases for V and 4 bases for J; bases not matched to a gene: 10. The CDR3 DNA reads as TGTGCCAGCAGTCCGAGGGACAGTGGGTTCTATGGCTACACCTTC. This encodes CASSPRDSGFYGYTF.

V gene TRBV28 combines with J gene TRBJ1-4; 8 bases match TRBD1. Per the germline V gene, CDR1 is MDHEN and CDR2 is SYDVKM. V dropped 6 bases and J dropped 2; count of bases not matched to a gene: 5. The CDR3 extends over 15 amino acids. DNA of the CDR3: TGTGCCAGCAGAGGCAGGGGGCGGACTAATGAAAAACTGTTTTTT. Amino acids: CASRGRGRTNEKLFF.

V and J are TRBV4-1 and TRBJ1-5; tentatively, D is TRBD1 (5 bases). Trimming removed 0 bases from V and 9 bases from J, with 15 bases in between. Germline V gives CDR1 MGHRA, CDR2 YSYEKL. This CDR3 comprises 15 residues. The CDR3, as DNA: TGCGCCAGCAGCCAAGAAGGGGCCGCCCACGGGCCCCAGCATTTT. As protein: CASSQEGAAHGPQHF.

This clone was observed a single time. The CDR3 DNA follows: TGTGCCAGCAGATTGAGCGGGAGGGCCTTTTACGAGCAGTACTTC. Its translation is CASRLSGRAFYEQYF. The chain couples TRBV11-2 to TRBJ2-7; 10 bases match TRBD2. Germline V gene sequence: CDR1 SGHAT, CDR2 FQNNGV. This CDR3 is built from 15 residues. V dropped 6 bases and J dropped 4; count of bases not matched to a gene: 9.

This sequence joins TRBV2 and TRBJ2-3, with a possible D match to TRBD2 (5 bases). V shed 1 base and J shed 9 bases, with 14 bases lying between them. Germline values: CDR1 SNHLY, CDR2 FYNNEI. The CDR3 covers 14 residues. The CDR3 sequence is CASSEGLGRGTQYF. As DNA, the CDR3 is TGTGCCAGCAGTGAAGGTCTGGGGAGAGGAACGCAGTATTTT.

The V gene is TRBV5-6, the J gene TRBJ2-1, with 7 bases lining up with TRBD2. The CDR3 length is 14 residues. CDR1 is SGHDT, CDR2 YYEEEE, per germline. V gave up 3 bases and J gave up 6 bases; unmatched junction bases: 6. CDR3 protein: CASSWGGSGNEQFF. The CDR3 DNA is TGTGCCAGCAGCTGGGGCGGGAGCGGCAATGAGCAGTTCTTC.

The chain links TRBV7-2 to TRBJ2-6; D is ambiguous. The germline V and J ends were trimmed by 5 bases and 4 bases, with 9 bases remaining between them. This CDR3 has 14 amino acids. Looked up from germline, CDR1 is SGHTA and CDR2 is FQGNSA. CDR3 in amino acids: CASSPFRGANVLTF. CDR3 sequence (DNA): TGTGCCAGCAGCCCCTTCCGGGGGGCCAACGTCCTGACTTTC.

This chain joins TRBV6-5 and TRBJ1-1; D possibly corresponds to TRBD1 (6 bases). The germline V gene has CDR1 MNHEY and CDR2 SVGAGI. This CDR3 spans 14 amino acids. The ends were cut back, 2 bases at V and 4 bases at J, with 11 bases in the middle. CDR3 region: CASSYVGAGTEAFF. The CDR3 nucleotides read TGTGCCAGCAGTTACGTGGGGGCAGGCACTGAAGCTTTCTTT.

V and J are TRBV5-5 and TRBJ1-2; the D gene is possibly TRBD1 (5 bases). V was trimmed by 0 bases and J by 6 bases, leaving 15 bases between them. This CDR3 has 15 amino acids. Germline-derived CDR1 and CDR2 are SGHKS and YYEKEE (reference sequence). CDR3 nucleotide sequence: TGTGCCAGCAGCTTGGCTCTTCGGACCAGGGATGGCTACACCTTC. Its translation is CASSLALRTRDGYTF.

The chain has TRBV28 and TRBJ1-4; the D gene is possibly TRBD1 (5 bases). Trimming took 6 bases from V and 1 from J, leaving 12 bases between them. This CDR3 region has 15 residues. Per the germline V gene, CDR1 is MDHEN and CDR2 is SYDVKM. The CDR3 DNA reads as TGTGCCAGCAGCCCCCCGGGGGGAACTAATGAAAAACTGTTTTTT. This encodes CASSPPGGTNEKLFF.

The chain joins TRBV19 to TRBJ1-5; 7 bases match TRBD1. Trimming removed 9 bases from V and 4 bases from J; junction bases left unmatched: 9. The germline CDR1 and CDR2 sequences are LNHDA and SQIVND (reference sequence). The CDR3 covers 14 residues. The CDR3 protein is CASSPRDRNQPQHF. Here the CDR3 DNA reads TGTGCCAGCAGCCCCCGGGACAGAAATCAGCCCCAGCATTTT.

The chain combines TRBV3-1 (or the pseudogene TRBV3-2) with TRBJ2-7, with D uncertain. Germline V gene data show CDR1 as LGHDT and CDR2 as YNNKEL (reference sequence). This CDR3 is 13 amino acids long. Deletions cut 2 bases from V and 3 bases from J, with 8 bases between. The CDR3 is CASSQKRSYEQYF. CDR3 nucleotides: TGTGCCAGCAGCCAAAAACGGAGCTACGAGCAGTACTTC.